These 19 T cell receptor beta chains came from one sample sequenced in a study of beta chain features in type 1 diabetes (dated by TCRdb to the late 2010s). The library was made by the immunoSEQ multiplex PCR assay. All of the isolated RNA was reverse transcribed with the High Capacity cDNA Reverse Transcription Kit, so expressed TCRB transcripts were sequenced. Drawn from immuneACCESS, this table holds only the in-frame rearrangements with V and J called that TCRdb kept. Clones are partly lost; checked studies trace under half to an unresolved V gene and leave the rest unexplained. For this sample there are 240,000 or so clones; 25% to 35% appear just once. The leading ten clones occupy roughly 4% of the sample. Specimen: central memory CD4+ T cells from blood. Source of these receptors: a man in his thirties or forties in good health.

The gene calls are TRBV29-1 and TRBJ1-1, with 9 bases aligning to TRBD1. This CDR3 contains 15 residues. Per germline, CDR1 SQVTM and CDR2 ANQGSEA. Trimming at V came to 8 bases and at J to 4 bases, leaving 14 bases not matched to a gene. The CDR3 DNA reads TGCAGCACAACACAGGGGGCGCGGGTTGGCACTGAAGCTTTCTTT. Translated: CSTTQGARVGTEAFF.

The gene calls are TRBV28 and TRBJ2-4; D not resolved. V shed 6 bases and J shed 10 bases, with 10 bases lying between them. Germline V gives CDR1 MDHEN, CDR2 SYDVKM. This CDR3 region has 11 residues. The CDR3 region is CASSRARIQYF. The CDR3 DNA follows: TGTGCCAGCAGCCGCGCGAGGATTCAGTACTTC.

V and J are TRBV30 and TRBJ2-4; D possibly matches TRBD1 or TRBD2 (6 bases each). Germline loops: CDR1 GTSNPN, CDR2 SVGIG (reference sequence). The CDR3 length is 15 residues. V was trimmed by 2 bases and J by 1 base, leaving 12 bases between them. CDR3 DNA: TGTGCCTGGAGTCTAGGGGGGTCGGCCAAAAACATTCAGTACTTC. It yields the protein CAWSLGGSAKNIQYF. The full variable domain, completed using reference TRBV30 and TRBJ2-4, is SQTIHQWPATLVQPVGSPLSLECTVEGTSNPNLYWYRQAAGRGLQLLFYSVGIGQISSEVPQNLSASRPQDRQFILSSKKLLLSDSGFYLCAWSLGGSAKNIQYFGAGTRLSVL.

This clone has only a few counts. The chain couples TRBV7-9 to TRBJ2-1; 8 bases line up with TRBD2. Germline V CDR1 and CDR2: SEHNR, FQNEAQ (reference sequence). The CDR3 contains 17 residues. Trimming took 0 bases from V and 5 from J; bases not matched to a gene: 9. CDR3: CASSLALLAGGHNEQFF. The CDR3 DNA reads as TGTGCCAGCAGCTTAGCGCTCCTCGCGGGGGGCCACAATGAGCAGTTCTTC.

V is TRBV2 and J is TRBJ2-1, with 10 bases identical to TRBD2. V lost 4 bases and J lost 8; bases outside the gene matches: 11. Per the germline V gene, CDR1 is SNHLY and CDR2 is FYNNEI. The CDR3 extends over 16 amino acids. The CDR3: CASSAKAGGPSDEQFF. The CDR3 coding sequence is TGTGCCAGCAGTGCGAAAGCGGGAGGGCCCTCGGATGAGCAGTTCTTC.

CDR3 bases: TGTGCCTGGAGTGGTGACAGGGAGGGAAAGCCCCAGCATTTT. Translating it yields CAWSGDREGKPQHF. The chain links TRBV30 to TRBJ1-5; TRBD1 aligns across 7 bases. Germline CDR1 GTSNPN, CDR2 SVGIG (reference sequence). The V and J ends lost 1 base and 8 bases, in that order; junction bases with no gene match: 8. The CDR3 is 14 residues long.

The genes are TRBV4-1 and TRBJ2-5; D may be TRBD2 (5 bases). V was pared by 4 bases and J by 3 bases, with 15 bases between. CDR1 is MGHRA and CDR2 is YSYEKL in the germline V gene. This CDR3 contains 15 residues. The CDR3 DNA reads as TGCGCCAGCAGCCCCGCCCCTAGGCGGGAAGAGACCCAGTACTTC. Its protein is CASSPAPRREETQYF.

This clone was found many times. CDR3 region: CASGLLRGGGTEAFF. The CDR3 DNA sequence: TGTGCTAGTGGTTTGCTCCGGGGTGGGGGAACTGAAGCTTTCTTT. V and J are TRBV12-5 and TRBJ1-1; possible D gene TRBD1, 5 bases. The CDR3 contains 15 residues. Germline lookup yields CDR1 LGHNT and CDR2 FRNRAP. Trimming took off 2 bases at V and 5 bases at J, with 15 bases between the two ends.

The chain combines TRBV27 with TRBJ1-2; tentatively, D is TRBD1 (5 bases). The V gene lost 7 bases and the J gene lost 8 bases, with 14 bases spanning the gap. Per the germline V gene, CDR1 is MNHEY and CDR2 is SMNVEV (reference sequence). CDR3 length: 12 amino acids. The CDR3 coding sequence is TGTGCCAGCACTCGGCAGGGCGAGGGCTACACCTTC. Its protein is CASTRQGEGYTF.

This chain uses TRBV5-4 with TRBJ2-5; 9 bases map to TRBD2. Losses at the gene ends were 4 bases for V and 1 base for J; bases not matched to a gene: 8. There are 16 residues in the CDR3. Germline V gives CDR1 SGHNT, CDR2 YYREEE (reference sequence). As DNA, the CDR3 is TGTGCCAGCAGCCCCGGGCCTAGCGGGACCCAAGAGACCCAGTACTTC. The encoded protein is CASSPGPSGTQETQYF. The variable domain in full, with the rest retrieved from reference TRBV5-4 and TRBJ2-5, is ETGVTQSPTHLIKTRGQQVTLRCSSQSGHNTVSWYQQALGQGPQFIFQYYREEENGRGNFPPRFSGLQFPNYSSELNVNALELDDSALYLCASSPGPSGTQETQYFGPGTRLLVL.

The chain uses TRBV7-2 and TRBJ2-7; D not certain. CDR1 SGHTA and CDR2 FQGNSA come from the germline V gene. Trimming took off 1 base at V and 6 bases at J, with 13 bases between the two ends. This CDR3 has 14 residues. The CDR3 loop is CASSLDLTTGEQYF. CDR3 nucleotide sequence: TGTGCCAGCAGCTTAGATCTGACCACGGGCGAGCAGTACTTC.

The sample holds a few counts of this clone. J is TRBJ1-1 and V is TRBV29-1; D gene uncertain. Trimming stripped 4 bases from V and 1 base from J, with 7 bases between. The germline gives CDR1 SQVTM, CDR2 ANQGSEA. CDR3 length: 12 amino acids. Here the CDR3 reads CSVGAGNTEAFF. CDR3 nucleotide sequence: TGCAGCGTTGGGGCAGGGAACACTGAAGCTTTCTTT.

The rearrangement joins TRBV5-4 to TRBJ2-6, with D perhaps matching TRBD2 (5 bases). With 5 bases removed from V and 0 bases from J, the gap between germline ends came to 12 bases. Germline-derived CDR1 and CDR2 are SGHNT and YYREEE (reference sequence). This CDR3 is built from 16 residues. The CDR3 DNA reads TGTGCCAGCAGAGTGGAGGCAATCTCTGGGGCCAACGTCCTGACTTTC. This gives the protein CASRVEAISGANVLTF.

The chain has TRBV28 and TRBJ2-1, with D possibly TRBD1 on 6 matching bases. Germline V CDR1 and CDR2: MDHEN, SYDVKM. CDR3 size: 12 residues. CDR3 residues: CSSGGSLNEQFF. DNA for the CDR3: TGTTCTTCTGGGGGCTCGCTCAATGAGCAGTTCTTC.

This clone appeared many times. CDR3 coding DNA: TGTGCCAGCAGCCTCGGGACAGCCTATTCACCCCTCCACTTT. Its protein is CASSLGTAYSPLHF. The chain employs TRBV7-2 and TRBJ1-6; TRBD1 matches at 7 bases. Trimming cost V 5 bases and J 8 bases; bases outside gene matches: 6. CDR1 and CDR2 from the germline V gene are SGHTA and FQGNSA. The CDR3 spans 14 residues.

This clone was detected a few times. Within the sample, other DNA sequences also encode this same CDR3. The chain combines TRBV27 with TRBJ2-1; D is undetermined. Trimming removed 5 bases at V and 6 bases at J, with 11 bases between. CDR1 MNHEY and CDR2 SMNVEV come from the germline V gene (reference sequence). The CDR3 spans 13 residues. DNA for the CDR3: TGTGCCAGCAGTCCTAGAAGGGTCAATGAGCAGTTCTTC. Amino acids: CASSPRRVNEQFF.

V gene TRBV5-6 combines with J gene TRBJ2-1; D is perhaps TRBD1 (6 bases). Germline lookup yields CDR1 SGHDT and CDR2 YYEEEE. The CDR3 sequence is 14 residues long. V was cut by 0 bases and J by 5 bases, with 9 bases left in between. The CDR3 is CASSLGQGNNEQFF. The CDR3 coding sequence is TGTGCCAGCAGCTTGGGCCAGGGGAACAATGAGCAGTTCTTC. The full variable domain, with the rest looked up from reference TRBV5-6 and TRBJ2-1, is DAGVTQSPTHLIKTRGQQVTLRCSPKSGHDTVSWYQQALGQGPQFIFQYYEEEERQRGNFPDRFSGHQFPNYSSELNVNALLLGDSALYLCASSLGQGNNEQFFGPGTRLTVL.

The chain couples TRBV29-1 to TRBJ2-7; weak D call: TRBD2 (6 bases). The CDR3 covers 11 residues. Germline CDR1 reads SQVTM; CDR2 reads ANQGSEA. Trimming pared 7 bases from V and 5 bases from J, leaving 12 bases between. The CDR3 region has the DNA TGCAGCGGGGGGGTGGCCGACGAGCAGTACTTC. Residues: CSGGVADEQYF.

This clone came up a few times. This chain links TRBV4-3 with TRBJ2-1, with 11 bases identical to TRBD2. Germline CDR1 reads LGHNA; CDR2 reads YSLEER. The CDR3 is 16 residues long. Trimming at V came to 0 bases and at J to 4 bases, leaving 2 bases not matched to a gene. In DNA form, the CDR3 reads TGCGCCAGCAGCCAAGATAGGACTAGCGGGTACAATGAGCAGTTCTTC. Translated, it gives CASSQDRTSGYNEQFF.